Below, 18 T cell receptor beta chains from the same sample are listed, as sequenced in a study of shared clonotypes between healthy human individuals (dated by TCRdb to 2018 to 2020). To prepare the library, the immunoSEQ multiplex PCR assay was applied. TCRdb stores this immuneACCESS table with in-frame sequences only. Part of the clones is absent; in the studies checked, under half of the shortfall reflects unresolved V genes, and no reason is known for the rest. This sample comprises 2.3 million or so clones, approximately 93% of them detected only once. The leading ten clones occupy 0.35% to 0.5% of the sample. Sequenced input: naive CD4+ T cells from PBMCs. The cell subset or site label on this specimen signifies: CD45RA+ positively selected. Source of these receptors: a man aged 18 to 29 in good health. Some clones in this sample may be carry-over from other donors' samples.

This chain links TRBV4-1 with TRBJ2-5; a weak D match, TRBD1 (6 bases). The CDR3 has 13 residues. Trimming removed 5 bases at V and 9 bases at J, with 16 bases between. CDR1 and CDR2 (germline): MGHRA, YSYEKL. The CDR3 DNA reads TGCGCCAGCAGCGCGCCTAGCTGGGGGCCCCAGTACTTC. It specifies CASSAPSWGPQYF.

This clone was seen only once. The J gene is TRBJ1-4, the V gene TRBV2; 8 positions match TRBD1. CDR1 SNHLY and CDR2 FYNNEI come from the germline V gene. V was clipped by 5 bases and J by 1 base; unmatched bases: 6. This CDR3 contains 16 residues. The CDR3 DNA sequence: TGTGCCAGCAGTCCCCGGGGACAGGAAACTAATGAAAAACTGTTTTTT. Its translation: CASSPRGQETNEKLFF.

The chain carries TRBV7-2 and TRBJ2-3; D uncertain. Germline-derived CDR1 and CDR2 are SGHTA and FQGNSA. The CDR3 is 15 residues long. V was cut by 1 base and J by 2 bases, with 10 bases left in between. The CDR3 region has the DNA TGTGCCAGCAGCTTAGTGGTAAACCCCACAGATACGCAGTATTTT. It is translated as CASSLVVNPTDTQYF.

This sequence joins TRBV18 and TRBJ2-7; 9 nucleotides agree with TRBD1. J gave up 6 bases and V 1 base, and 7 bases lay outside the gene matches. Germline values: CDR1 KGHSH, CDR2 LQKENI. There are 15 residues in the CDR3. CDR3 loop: CASSPLRQGVVEQYF. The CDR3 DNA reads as TGTGCCAGCTCACCACTTCGACAGGGGGTGGTCGAGCAGTACTTC. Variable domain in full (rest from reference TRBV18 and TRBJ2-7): NAGVMQNPRHLVRRRGQEARLRCSPMKGHSHVYWYRQLPEEGLKFMVYLQKENIIDESGMPKERFSAEFPKEGPSILRIQQVVRGDSAAYFCASSPLRQGVVEQYFGPGTRLTVT.

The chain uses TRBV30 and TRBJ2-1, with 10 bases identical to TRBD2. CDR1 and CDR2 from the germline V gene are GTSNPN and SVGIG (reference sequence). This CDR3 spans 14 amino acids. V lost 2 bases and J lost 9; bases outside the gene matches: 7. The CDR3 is CAWSFLAGAGEQFF. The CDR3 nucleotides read TGTGCCTGGAGTTTCCTAGCGGGAGCGGGTGAGCAGTTCTTC.

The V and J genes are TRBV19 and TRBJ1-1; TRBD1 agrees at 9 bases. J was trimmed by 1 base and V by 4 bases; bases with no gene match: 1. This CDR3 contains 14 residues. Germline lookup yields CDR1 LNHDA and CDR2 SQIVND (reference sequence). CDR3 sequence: CASSRGQGNTEAFF. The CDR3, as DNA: TGTGCCAGTAGTAGGGGACAGGGGAACACTGAAGCTTTCTTT.

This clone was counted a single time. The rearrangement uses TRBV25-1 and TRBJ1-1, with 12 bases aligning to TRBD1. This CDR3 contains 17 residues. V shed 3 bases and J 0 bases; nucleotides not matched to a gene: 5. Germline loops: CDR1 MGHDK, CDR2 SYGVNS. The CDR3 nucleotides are TGTGCCAGCAGTGACACCGGGACAGGGGGCATGAACACTGAAGCTTTCTTT. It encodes CASSDTGTGGMNTEAFF.

The DNA for the CDR3 is TGCGCCAGCAGCCTGGGGGACGTTTATGACATTCAGTACTTC. Its protein product is CASSLGDVYDIQYF. The V and J genes are TRBV5-1 and TRBJ2-4, with D perhaps given as TRBD1 or TRBD2 (5 bases each). This CDR3 has 14 residues. The ends were cut back, 4 bases at V and 8 bases at J, with 16 bases in the middle. Per the germline V gene, CDR1 is SGHRS and CDR2 is YFSETQ. The whole variable domain, remainder taken from reference TRBV5-1 and TRBJ2-4, is KAGVTQTPRYLIKTRGQQVTLSCSPISGHRSVSWYQQTPGQGLQFLFEYFSETQRNKGNFPGRFSGRQFSNSRSEMNVSTLELGDSALYLCASSLGDVYDIQYFGAGTRLSVL.

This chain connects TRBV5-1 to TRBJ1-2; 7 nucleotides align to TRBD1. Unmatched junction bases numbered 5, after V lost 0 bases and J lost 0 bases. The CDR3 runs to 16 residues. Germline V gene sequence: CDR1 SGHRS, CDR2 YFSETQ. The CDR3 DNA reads TGCGCCAGCAGCTTGGCCAGACAGGGCACTAACTATGGCTACACCTTC. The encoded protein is CASSLARQGTNYGYTF.

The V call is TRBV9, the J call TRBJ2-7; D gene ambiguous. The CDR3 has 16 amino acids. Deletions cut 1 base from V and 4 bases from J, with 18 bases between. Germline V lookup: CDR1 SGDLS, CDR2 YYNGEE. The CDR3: CASSVNLTLFHYEQYF. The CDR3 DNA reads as TGTGCCAGCAGCGTAAATCTCACTTTATTCCATTACGAGCAGTACTTC.

CDR3 in DNA: TGTGCCACCAGCGTGCGGGAGGGCACAGATACGCAGTATTTT. Amino acid sequence: CATSVREGTDTQYF. The chain links TRBV15 to TRBJ2-3; TRBD2 agrees at 8 bases. The CDR3 has 14 amino acids. In germline, CDR1 is LNHNV, CDR2 YYDKDF (reference sequence). V was pared by 5 bases and J by 1 base, with 2 bases of the junction left unmatched.

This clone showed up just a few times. The CDR3 sequence is CASSLSGTGDETQYF. CDR3 nucleotides: TGTGCCAGCAGTTTATCGGGGACGGGAGACGAGACCCAGTACTTC. The chain joins TRBV7-3 to TRBJ2-5; a possible D gene is TRBD2 (6 bases). Germline V gene data show CDR1 as SGHTA and CDR2 as FQGTGA. The CDR3 runs 15 residues. The germline V and J ends were trimmed by 6 bases and 5 bases, with 19 bases remaining between them.

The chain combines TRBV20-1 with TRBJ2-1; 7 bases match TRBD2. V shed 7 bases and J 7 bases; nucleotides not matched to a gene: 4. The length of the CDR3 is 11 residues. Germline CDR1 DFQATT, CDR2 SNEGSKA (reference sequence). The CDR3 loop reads CSGRTRNEQFF. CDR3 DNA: TGCAGTGGGAGGACTAGGAATGAGCAGTTCTTC.

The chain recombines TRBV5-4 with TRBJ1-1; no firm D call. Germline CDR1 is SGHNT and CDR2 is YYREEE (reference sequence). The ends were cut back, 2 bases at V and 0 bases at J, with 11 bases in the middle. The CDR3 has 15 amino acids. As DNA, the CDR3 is TGTGCCAGCAGCTTAAGGGCAAGAGTGAACACTGAAGCTTTCTTT. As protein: CASSLRARVNTEAFF. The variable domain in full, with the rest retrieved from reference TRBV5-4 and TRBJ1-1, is ETGVTQSPTHLIKTRGQQVTLRCSSQSGHNTVSWYQQALGQGPQFIFQYYREEENGRGNFPPRFSGLQFPNYSSELNVNALELDDSALYLCASSLRARVNTEAFFGQGTRLTVV.

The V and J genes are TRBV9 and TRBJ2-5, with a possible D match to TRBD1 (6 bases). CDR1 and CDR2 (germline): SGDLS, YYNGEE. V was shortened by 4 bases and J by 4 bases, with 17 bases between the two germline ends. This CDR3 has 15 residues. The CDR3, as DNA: TGTGCCAGCAGCCGCCTAGGGGGTTTAGGAGAGACCCAGTACTTC. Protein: CASSRLGGLGETQYF.

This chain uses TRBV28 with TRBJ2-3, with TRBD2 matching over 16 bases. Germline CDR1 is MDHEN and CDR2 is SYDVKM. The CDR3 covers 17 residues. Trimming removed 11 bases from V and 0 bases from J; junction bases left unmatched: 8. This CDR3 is CAHAAGLAGGSTDTQYF. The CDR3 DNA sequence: TGTGCCCACGCCGCGGGACTAGCGGGAGGGAGCACAGATACGCAGTATTTT.

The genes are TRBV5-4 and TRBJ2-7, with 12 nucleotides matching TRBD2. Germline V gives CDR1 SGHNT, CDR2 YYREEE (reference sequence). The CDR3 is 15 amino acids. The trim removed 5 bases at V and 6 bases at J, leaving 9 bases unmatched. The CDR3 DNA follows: TGTGCCAGCAGTAAAAGACTAGCGGGAGTGTTCGAGCAGTACTTC. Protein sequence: CASSKRLAGVFEQYF.

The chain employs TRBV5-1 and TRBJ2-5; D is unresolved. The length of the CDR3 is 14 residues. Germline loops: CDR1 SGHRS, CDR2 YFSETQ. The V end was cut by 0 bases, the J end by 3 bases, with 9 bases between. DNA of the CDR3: TGCGCCAGCAGCTTGGAGCCGACTGAAGAGACCCAGTACTTC. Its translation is CASSLEPTEETQYF.